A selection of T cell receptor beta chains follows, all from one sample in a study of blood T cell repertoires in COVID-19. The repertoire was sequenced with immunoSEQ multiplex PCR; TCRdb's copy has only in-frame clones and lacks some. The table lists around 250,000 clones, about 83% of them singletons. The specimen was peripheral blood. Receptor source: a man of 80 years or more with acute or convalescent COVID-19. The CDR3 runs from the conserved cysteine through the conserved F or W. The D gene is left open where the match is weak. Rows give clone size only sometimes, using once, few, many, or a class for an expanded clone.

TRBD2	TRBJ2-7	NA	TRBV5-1	CASSPAGVGEQYF	TGCGCCAGCAGCCCGGCGGGGGTCGGCGAGCAGTACTTC
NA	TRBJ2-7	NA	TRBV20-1	CSASQSGQYF	TGCAGTGCTAGTCAATCAGGGCAGTACTTC
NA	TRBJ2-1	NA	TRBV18	CASSPLQGEYNEQFF	TGTGCCAGCTCACCGCTACAGGGAGAGTACAATGAGCAGTTCTTC
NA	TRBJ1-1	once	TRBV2	CASSNTGNTEAFF	TGTGCCAGCAGTAATACAGGGAACACTGAAGCTTTCTTT
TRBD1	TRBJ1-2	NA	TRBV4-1	CASSQTGQGNYTF	TGCGCCAGCAGCCAGACCGGACAGGGGAACTACACCTTC
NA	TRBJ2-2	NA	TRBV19	CASRLQGATGELFF	TGTGCCAGTAGACTACAGGGTGCCACCGGGGAGCTGTTTTTT
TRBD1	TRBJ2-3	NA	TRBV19	CASSLTGTGYTDTQYF	TGTGCCAGTAGTCTAACCGGGACAGGGTACACAGATACGCAGTATTTT
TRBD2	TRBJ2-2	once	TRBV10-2	CASRPSGRVTGELFF	TGCGCCAGCCGTCCTAGCGGGAGGGTGACCGGGGAGCTGTTTTTT
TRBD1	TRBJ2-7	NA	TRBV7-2	CASSLVGTGHYEQYF	TGTGCCAGCAGCTTAGTTGGGACAGGGCACTACGAGCAGTACTTC
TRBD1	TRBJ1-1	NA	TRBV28	CASSLDRGNTEAFF	TGTGCCAGCAGTCTAGACAGGGGGAACACTGAAGCTTTCTTT
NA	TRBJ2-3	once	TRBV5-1	CASSLGDSLYTDTQYF	TGCGCCAGCAGCTTGGGGGACTCCTTATACACAGATACGCAGTATTTT
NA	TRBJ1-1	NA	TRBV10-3	CAISPGGVSPEAFF	TGTGCCATCAGCCCGGGGGGGGTTTCCCCTGAAGCTTTCTTT
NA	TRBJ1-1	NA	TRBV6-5	CASSPQGTEAFF	TGTGCCAGCAGTCCCCAGGGCACTGAAGCTTTCTTT
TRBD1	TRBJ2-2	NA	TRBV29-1	CSVAEGGKTGELFF	TGCAGCGTTGCAGAAGGGGGCAAAACCGGGGAGCTGTTTTTT
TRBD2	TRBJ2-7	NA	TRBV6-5	CASSYRGTSGYEQYF	TGTGCCAGCAGTTACCGCGGGACTAGCGGCTACGAGCAGTACTTC
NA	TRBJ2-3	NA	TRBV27	CASRRQAQRTDTQYF	TGTGCCAGCAGGCGACAGGCCCAACGCACAGATACGCAGTATTTT
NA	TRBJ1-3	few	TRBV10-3	CAISGHSKGNTIYF	TGTGCCATCAGTGGCCATAGTAAGGGAAACACCATATATTTT
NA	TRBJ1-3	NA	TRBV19	CASSDRNSGNTIYF	TGTGCCAGTAGTGACAGAAACTCTGGAAACACCATATATTTT
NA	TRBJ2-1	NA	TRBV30	CAWSVPHLNSYNEQFF	TGTGCCTGGAGTGTACCGCACCTAAACTCCTACAATGAGCAGTTCTTC
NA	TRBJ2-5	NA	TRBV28	CASRGGGETQYF	TGTGCCAGCAGGGGAGGGGGAGAGACCCAGTACTTC
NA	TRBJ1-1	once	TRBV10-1	CASSEVGGPTEAFF	TGCGCCAGCAGTGAGGTCGGAGGACCCACTGAAGCTTTCTTT
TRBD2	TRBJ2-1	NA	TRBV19	CASSDLAGDEQFF	TGTGCCAGTAGTGATCTAGCGGGAGATGAGCAGTTCTTC
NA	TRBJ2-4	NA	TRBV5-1	CASSLSAPRSGSIQYF	TGCGCCAGCAGCTTGTCGGCCCCCAGGTCGGGATCCATTCAGTACTTC
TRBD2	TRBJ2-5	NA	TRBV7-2	CASSGSRRGWGGRGETQYF	TGTGCCAGCAGCGGTAGCCGCCGGGGATGGGGGGGTAGAGGAGAGACCCAGTACTTC
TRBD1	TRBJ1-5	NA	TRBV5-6	CASSKQGRAQGQPQHF	TGTGCCAGCAGCAAACAGGGGCGGGCGCAGGGACAGCCCCAGCATTTT